Sequencing of this T cell receptor beta chain was carried out in a study of T cell repertoires in aging, cancer and after chemotherapy. Multiplex touch-down PCR with TRB-A/B primers amplified rearranged V-D-J TRB sequences. One entry per CDR3 protein results from TCRdb running MiXCR on the multiplex PCR reads. This repertoire shows fewer than 10,000 distinct CDR3 sequences, more than 25% found once; its top ten account for roughly 2.8%. A word on this clonotype: An end of the junction differs from the germline gene, which may be a read error.

Germline V gene data show CDR1 as MNHEY and CDR2 as SVGAGI. The CDR3 has 12 residues. Amplification of TCR beta used genomic DNA extracted from peripheral blood. This TCR derives from a human donor in good health. The gene calls are TRBV6-5 and TRBJ2-2; no definite D call. Source material: blood. This CDR3 is CAISPPTGELFF. Here the CDR3 DNA reads TGTGCCATCAGTCCCCCCACCGGGGAGCTGTTTTTT.